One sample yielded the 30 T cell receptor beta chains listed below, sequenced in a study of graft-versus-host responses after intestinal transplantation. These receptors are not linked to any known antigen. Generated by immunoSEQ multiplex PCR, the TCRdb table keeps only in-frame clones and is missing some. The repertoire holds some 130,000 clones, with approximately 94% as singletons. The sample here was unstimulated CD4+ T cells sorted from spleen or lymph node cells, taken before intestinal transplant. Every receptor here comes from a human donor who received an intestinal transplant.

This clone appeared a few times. The CDR3 DNA follows: TGTGCCAGCAGCCGAACAGGTTCTATGAACACTGAAGCTTTCTTT. The encoded protein is CASSRTGSMNTEAFF. The gene calls are TRBV6-1 and TRBJ1-1, with a possible D match to TRBD1 (5 bases). V was clipped by 6 bases and J by 0 bases, with 14 bases between them. Per germline, CDR1 MNHNS and CDR2 SASEGT. CDR3 length: 15 amino acids.

The CDR3 region is CASRQPGGETQYF. The DNA for the CDR3 is TGTGCCAGCAGGCAGCCAGGGGGGGAGACCCAGTACTTC. The chain links TRBV6-5 to TRBJ2-5, with D possibly TRBD1 on 7 matching bases. The V gene's germline CDR1 is MNHEY and CDR2 SVGAGI. Trimming pared 6 bases from V and 5 bases from J, leaving 13 bases between. This CDR3 region has 13 residues.

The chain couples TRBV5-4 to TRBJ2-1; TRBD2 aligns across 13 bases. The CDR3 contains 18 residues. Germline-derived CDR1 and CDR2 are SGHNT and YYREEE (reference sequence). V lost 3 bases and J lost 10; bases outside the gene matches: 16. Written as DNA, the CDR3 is TGTGCCAGCAGCTCCTTCCCCCAACTAGCGGGGGGGCCGGTGGAGCAGTTCTTC. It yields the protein CASSSFPQLAGGPVEQFF.

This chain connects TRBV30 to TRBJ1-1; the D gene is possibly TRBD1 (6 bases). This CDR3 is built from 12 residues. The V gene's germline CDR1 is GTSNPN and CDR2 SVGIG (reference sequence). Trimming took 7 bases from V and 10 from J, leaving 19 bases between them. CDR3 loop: CALHGSTGRAFF. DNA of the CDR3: TGTGCCTTACACGGATCCACAGGGAGAGCTTTCTTT.

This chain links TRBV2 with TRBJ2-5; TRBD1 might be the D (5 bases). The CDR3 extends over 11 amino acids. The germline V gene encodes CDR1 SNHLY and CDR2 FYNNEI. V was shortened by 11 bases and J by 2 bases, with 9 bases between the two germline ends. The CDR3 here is CAGRQQETQYF. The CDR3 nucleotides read TGTGCCGGACGACAGCAAGAGACCCAGTACTTC. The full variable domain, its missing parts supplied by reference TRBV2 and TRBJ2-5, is EPEVTQTPSHQVTQMGQEVILRCVPISNHLYFYWYRQILGQKVEFLVSFYNNEISEKSEIFDDQFSVERPDGSNFTLKIRSTKLEDSAMYFCAGRQQETQYFGPGTRLLVL.

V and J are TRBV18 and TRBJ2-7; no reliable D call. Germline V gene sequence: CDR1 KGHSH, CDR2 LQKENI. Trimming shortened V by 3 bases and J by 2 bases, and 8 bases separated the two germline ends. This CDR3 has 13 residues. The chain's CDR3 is CASSPRDAYEQYF. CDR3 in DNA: TGTGCCAGCTCACCGAGAGACGCCTACGAGCAGTACTTC.

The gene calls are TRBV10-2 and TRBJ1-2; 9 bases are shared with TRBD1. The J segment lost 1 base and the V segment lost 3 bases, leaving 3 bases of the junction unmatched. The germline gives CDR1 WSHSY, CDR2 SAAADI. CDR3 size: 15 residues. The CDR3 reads CASSDQTGGNYGYTF. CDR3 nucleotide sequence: TGCGCCAGCAGTGACCAGACAGGGGGTAACTATGGCTACACCTTC.

CDR3 region: CASSAQGRMAEAFF. The CDR3 nucleotides read TGTGCCAGCAGTGCCCAGGGGCGCATGGCTGAAGCTTTCTTT. V usage is TRBV6-5 and J usage is TRBJ1-1; D might be TRBD1 (6 bases). V was pared by 5 bases and J by 6 bases, with 16 bases between. This CDR3 has 14 amino acids. The V gene's germline CDR1 is MNHEY and CDR2 SVGAGI.

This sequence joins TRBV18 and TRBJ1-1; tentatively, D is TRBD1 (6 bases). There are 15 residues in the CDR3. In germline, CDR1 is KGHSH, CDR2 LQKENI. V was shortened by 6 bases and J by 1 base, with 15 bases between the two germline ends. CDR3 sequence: CASSINRDKNTEAFF. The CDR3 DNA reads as TGTGCCAGCTCCATAAACCGGGACAAGAACACTGAAGCTTTCTTT.

The CDR3 DNA follows: TGTGCCAGCAAGGTGGGGGGAGGCCAAGAGACCCAGTACTTC. This gives the protein CASKVGGGQETQYF. The rearrangement links TRBV7-8 to TRBJ2-5, with D possibly matching TRBD2 (6 bases). The germline V gene has CDR1 SGHVS and CDR2 FQNEAQ. This CDR3 is 14 amino acids long. V lost 7 bases and J lost 1, with 13 bases in between.

CDR3 protein: CASSLDPLRSYEQYF. CDR3 sequence (DNA): TGCGCCAGCAGCTTGGACCCTCTTCGCTCCTACGAGCAGTACTTC. The chain has TRBV5-1 and TRBJ2-7, with no clear D. This CDR3 comprises 15 residues. Between the trimmed V and J ends, which lost 0 bases and 0 bases, there was a span of 10 bases. CDR1 and CDR2 from the germline V gene are SGHRS and YFSETQ.

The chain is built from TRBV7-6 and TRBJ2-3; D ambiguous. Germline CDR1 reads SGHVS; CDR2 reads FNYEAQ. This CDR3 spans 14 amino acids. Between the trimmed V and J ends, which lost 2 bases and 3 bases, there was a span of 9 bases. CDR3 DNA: TGTGCCAGCAGCTTAATGCCCCCGACAGATACGCAGTATTTT. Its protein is CASSLMPPTDTQYF. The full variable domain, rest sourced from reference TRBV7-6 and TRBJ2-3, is GAGVSQSPRYKVTKRGQDVALRCDPISGHVSLYWYRQALGQGPEFLTYFNYEAQQDKSGLPNDRFSAERPEGSISTLTIQRTEQRDSAMYRCASSLMPPTDTQYFGPGTRLTVL.

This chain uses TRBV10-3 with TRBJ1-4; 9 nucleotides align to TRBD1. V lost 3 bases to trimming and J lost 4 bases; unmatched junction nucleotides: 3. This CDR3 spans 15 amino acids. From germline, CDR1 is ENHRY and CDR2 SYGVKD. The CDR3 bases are TGTGCCATCAGTGACCCGGGACAGGGTAATGAAAAACTGTTTTTT. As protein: CAISDPGQGNEKLFF.

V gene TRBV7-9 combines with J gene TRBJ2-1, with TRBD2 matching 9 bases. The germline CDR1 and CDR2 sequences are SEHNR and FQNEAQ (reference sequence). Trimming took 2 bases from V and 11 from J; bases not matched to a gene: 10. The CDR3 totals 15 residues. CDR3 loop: CASSLTSGGRSKQFF. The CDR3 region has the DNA TGTGCCAGCAGCTTAACCAGCGGGGGGCGCTCTAAGCAGTTCTTC.

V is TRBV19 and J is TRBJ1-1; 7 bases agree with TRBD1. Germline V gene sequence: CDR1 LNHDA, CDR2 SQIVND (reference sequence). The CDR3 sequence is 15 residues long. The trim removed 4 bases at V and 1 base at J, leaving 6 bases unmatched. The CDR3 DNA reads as TGTGCCAGTAGTAAGGGTGGGACAGCGAACACTGAAGCTTTCTTT. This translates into CASSKGGTANTEAFF.

In DNA, the CDR3 is TGTGCCACCCGCGGTTTCTATAGCAATCAGCCCCAGCATTTT. This translates into CATRGFYSNQPQHF. The gene calls are TRBV19 and TRBJ1-5; D gene uncertain. Germline V gene sequence: CDR1 LNHDA, CDR2 SQIVND (reference sequence). V dropped 10 bases and J dropped 0 bases, with 13 bases sitting between them. The CDR3 is 14 amino acids.

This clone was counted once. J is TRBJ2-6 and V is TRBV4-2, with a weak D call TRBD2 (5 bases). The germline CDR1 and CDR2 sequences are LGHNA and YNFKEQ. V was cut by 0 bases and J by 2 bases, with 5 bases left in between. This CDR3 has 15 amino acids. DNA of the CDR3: TGTGCCAGCAGCCAAGACGGGACTGGGGCCAACGTCCTGACTTTC. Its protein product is CASSQDGTGANVLTF.

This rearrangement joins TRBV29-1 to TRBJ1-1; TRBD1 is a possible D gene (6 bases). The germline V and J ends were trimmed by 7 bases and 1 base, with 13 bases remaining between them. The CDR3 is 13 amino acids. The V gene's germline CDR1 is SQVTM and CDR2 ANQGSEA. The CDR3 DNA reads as TGCAGCGCCTTCCAGACAGGGAACACTGAAGCTTTCTTT. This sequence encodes CSAFQTGNTEAFF.

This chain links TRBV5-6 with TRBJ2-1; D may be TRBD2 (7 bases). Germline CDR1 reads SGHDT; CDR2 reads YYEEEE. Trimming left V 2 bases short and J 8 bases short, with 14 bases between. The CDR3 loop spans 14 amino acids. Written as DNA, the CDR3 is TGTGCCAGCAGCTTCGAGGGGGGGGAAGATGAGCAGTTCTTC. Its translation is CASSFEGGEDEQFF.

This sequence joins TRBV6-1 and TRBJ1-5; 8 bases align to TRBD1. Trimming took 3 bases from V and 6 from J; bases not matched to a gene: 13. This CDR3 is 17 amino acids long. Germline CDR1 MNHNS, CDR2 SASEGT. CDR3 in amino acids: CASSDFGTGKSGQPQHF. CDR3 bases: TGTGCCAGCAGTGATTTCGGGACAGGAAAGAGCGGTCAGCCCCAGCATTTT.

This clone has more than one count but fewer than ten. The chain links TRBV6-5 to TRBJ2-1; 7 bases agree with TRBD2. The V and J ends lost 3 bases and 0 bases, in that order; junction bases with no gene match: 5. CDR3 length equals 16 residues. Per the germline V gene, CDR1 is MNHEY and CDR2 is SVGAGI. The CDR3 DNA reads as TGTGCCAGCAGTTATAGCGGGCCTAGCTCCTACAATGAGCAGTTCTTC. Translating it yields CASSYSGPSSYNEQFF.

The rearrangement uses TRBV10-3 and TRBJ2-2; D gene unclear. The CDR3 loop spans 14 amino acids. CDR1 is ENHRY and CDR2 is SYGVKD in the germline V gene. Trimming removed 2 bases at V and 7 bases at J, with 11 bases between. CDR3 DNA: TGTGCCATCAGTGAGAGTCAAAAAGGCGGGGAGCTGTTTTTT. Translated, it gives CAISESQKGGELFF.

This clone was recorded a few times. The CDR3 sequence is CASSLVALAETQYF. CDR3 nucleotides: TGTGCCAGCAGCTTAGTCGCACTAGCGGAGACCCAGTACTTC. The chain is built from TRBV11-2 and TRBJ2-5; TRBD2 matches 7 bases. Germline V CDR1 and CDR2: SGHAT, FQNNGV. The V and J ends lost 1 base and 5 bases, in that order; junction bases with no gene match: 4. The length of the CDR3 is 14 residues.

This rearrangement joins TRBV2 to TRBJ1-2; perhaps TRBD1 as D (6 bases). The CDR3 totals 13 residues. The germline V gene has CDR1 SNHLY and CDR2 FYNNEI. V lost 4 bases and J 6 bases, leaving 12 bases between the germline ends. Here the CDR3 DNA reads TGTGCCAGCAGTGTGACAGGATCTCATGGCTACACCTTC. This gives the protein CASSVTGSHGYTF.

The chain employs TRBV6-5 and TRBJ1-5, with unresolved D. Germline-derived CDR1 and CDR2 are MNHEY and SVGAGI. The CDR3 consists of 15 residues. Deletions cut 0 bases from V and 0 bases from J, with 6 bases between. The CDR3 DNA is TGTGCCAGCAGTTACTCCTTAAATAGCAATCAGCCCCAGCATTTT. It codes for CASSYSLNSNQPQHF.

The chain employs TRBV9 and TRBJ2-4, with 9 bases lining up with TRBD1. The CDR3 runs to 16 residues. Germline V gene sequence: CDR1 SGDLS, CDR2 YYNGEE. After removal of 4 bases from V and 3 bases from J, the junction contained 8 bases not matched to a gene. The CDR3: CASSTPDRGDKNIQYF. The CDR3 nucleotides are TGTGCCAGCAGCACTCCGGACAGGGGCGACAAAAACATTCAGTACTTC.

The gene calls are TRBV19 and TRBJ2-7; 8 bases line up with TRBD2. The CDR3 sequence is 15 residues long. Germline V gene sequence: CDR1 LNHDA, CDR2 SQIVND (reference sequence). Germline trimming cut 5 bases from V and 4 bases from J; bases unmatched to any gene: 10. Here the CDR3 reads CASSLLAGGWYEQYF. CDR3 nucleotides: TGTGCCAGTAGTCTCCTGGCGGGGGGCTGGTACGAGCAGTACTTC.

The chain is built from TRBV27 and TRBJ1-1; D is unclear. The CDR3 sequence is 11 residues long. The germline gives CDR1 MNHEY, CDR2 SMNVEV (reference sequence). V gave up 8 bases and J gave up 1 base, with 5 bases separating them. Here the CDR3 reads CASGQNTEAFF. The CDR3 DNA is TGTGCCAGCGGCCAGAACACTGAAGCTTTCTTT.

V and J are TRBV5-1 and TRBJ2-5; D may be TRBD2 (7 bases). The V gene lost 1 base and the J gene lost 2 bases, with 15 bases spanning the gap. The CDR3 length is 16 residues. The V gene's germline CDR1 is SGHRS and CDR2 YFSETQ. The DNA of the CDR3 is TGCGCCAGCAGCTTGATCTCGGGGGGCCCTCAAGAGACCCAGTACTTC. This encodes CASSLISGGPQETQYF.

DNA of the CDR3: TGCGCCAGCAGTGACGAAACCGGGGAGCTGTTTTTT. Amino acids: CASSDETGELFF. This chain uses TRBV10-2 with TRBJ2-2, with no clear D. The V end was cut by 3 bases, the J end by 5 bases, with 4 bases between. In germline, CDR1 is WSHSY, CDR2 SAAADI. This CDR3 is built from 12 residues.